The 25 T cell receptor beta chains listed next were all sequenced from one sample in a study of beta chain features in type 1 diabetes. TCRB transcripts that were expressed got sequenced, as all of the isolated RNA had been reverse transcribed. Using immunoSEQ multiplex PCR, the repertoire was profiled, and TCRdb retains in-frame clones only, with some absent. The sample gives a few hundred thousand clones, over 20% of which show up once; around 0.03% is in the top ten. Whole-study results and caveats: TCRB CDR3s from Type 1 diabetes patients were moderately but significantly shorter in all four CD4+ subsets.

Their antigens are not known. The sequencing input was naive CD4+ T cells from blood. The receptors originated from a woman in her 40s with type 1 diabetes.

This rearrangement joins TRBV7-2 to TRBJ2-5, with D hard to call. Germline V CDR1 and CDR2: SGHTA, FQGNSA. The CDR3 consists of 13 residues. The ends were cut back, 4 bases at V and 5 bases at J, with 11 bases in the middle. This CDR3 reads CASSSRLEETQYF. DNA for the CDR3: TGTGCCAGCAGCTCACGCTTGGAGGAGACCCAGTACTTC.

The chain recombines TRBV5-1 with TRBJ2-1, with 7 positions matching TRBD2. The CDR3 covers 14 residues. V trimming: 4 bases; J trimming: 5 bases; junction bases outside the gene matches: 6. Germline CDR1 reads SGHRS; CDR2 reads YFSETQ. The DNA of the CDR3 is TGCGCCAGCAGCGGGGCCGGGACTAACAATGAGCAGTTCTTC. The encoded protein is CASSGAGTNNEQFF.

The V call is TRBV9, the J call TRBJ1-3; possible D gene TRBD1, 5 bases. The CDR3 extends over 15 amino acids. V was shortened by 0 bases and J by 6 bases, with 13 bases between the two germline ends. Germline V gene lookup returns CDR1 SGDLS and CDR2 YYNGEE. For the CDR3, the DNA is TGTGCCAGCAGCGTAGCTCCAGGGCGCGAAAACACCATATATTTT. Protein product: CASSVAPGRENTIYF.

This chain connects TRBV2 to TRBJ1-2, with D unresolved. Germline CDR1 is SNHLY and CDR2 is FYNNEI. This CDR3 region has 13 residues. V lost 0 bases to trimming and J lost 7 bases, with 9 bases between them. The CDR3 DNA sequence: TGTGCCAGCAGTGAAGCGCTTCTAAGTGGCTACACCTTC. Protein product: CASSEALLSGYTF.

This sequence joins TRBV27 and TRBJ2-7; D not certain. V was pared by 1 base and J by 3 bases, with 7 bases between. In germline, CDR1 is MNHEY, CDR2 SMNVEV (reference sequence). The CDR3 is 13 amino acids. The CDR3 DNA follows: TGTGCCAGCAGTTTATTCCCCAGCTACGAGCAGTACTTC. Translated: CASSLFPSYEQYF.

The chain couples TRBV9 to TRBJ2-5, with D possibly being TRBD2 (6 bases). Trimming stripped 3 bases from V and 6 bases from J, with 18 bases between. The CDR3 covers 15 residues. Germline assignment: CDR1 SGDLS and CDR2 YYNGEE. The CDR3, as DNA: TGTGCCAGCAGCGCGGGGGACGGAACACAACAGACCCAGTACTTC. This encodes CASSAGDGTQQTQYF.

The rearrangement joins TRBV9 to TRBJ2-7, with TRBD1 identical over 8 bases. Unmatched junction bases numbered 4, after V lost 0 bases and J lost 5 bases. Germline V gene data show CDR1 as SGDLS and CDR2 as YYNGEE. The CDR3 consists of 14 residues. The CDR3 DNA sequence: TGTGCCAGCAGCGTAGGGCAGGGGGCTAACGAGCAGTACTTC. Its protein is CASSVGQGANEQYF.

This clone was seen only a few times. The chain is built from TRBV5-5 and TRBJ2-3; 14 nucleotides align to TRBD2. This CDR3 spans 17 amino acids. The germline V gene has CDR1 SGHKS and CDR2 YYEKEE (reference sequence). Unmatched junction bases numbered 4, after V lost 3 bases and J lost 1 base. The CDR3 DNA reads as TGTGCCAGCAGCTCGGGACTAGCGGGAGAGGGCACAGATACGCAGTATTTT. This translates into CASSSGLAGEGTDTQYF. Full variable domain (remainder filled in from reference TRBV5-5 and TRBJ2-3): DAGVTQSPTHLIKTRGQQVTLRCSPISGHKSVSWYQQVLGQGPQFIFQYYEKEERGRGNFPDRFSARQFPNYSSELNVNALLLGDSALYLCASSSGLAGEGTDTQYFGPGTRLTVL.

A few counts support this clone. J is TRBJ1-1 and V is TRBV15; 7 bases fit TRBD1. The CDR3 is 16 amino acids. The V gene's germline CDR1 is LNHNV and CDR2 YYDKDF (reference sequence). J was trimmed by 0 bases and V by 0 bases; bases with no gene match: 4. The CDR3 sequence: CATSRDWDSMNTEAFF. DNA of the CDR3: TGTGCCACCAGCAGAGATTGGGACAGCATGAACACTGAAGCTTTCTTT.

This chain links TRBV6-5 with TRBJ2-7; 7 nucleotides agree with TRBD1. Germline lookup yields CDR1 MNHEY and CDR2 SVGAGI. The length of the CDR3 is 14 residues. Germline trimming cut 2 bases from V and 1 base from J; bases unmatched to any gene: 2. The CDR3 DNA reads TGTGCCAGCAGTTACGACAGGGAGTCCTACGAGCAGTACTTC. Amino acids: CASSYDRESYEQYF.

In its sample, this clone was seen a few times. This chain links TRBV2 with TRBJ1-5; unclear D gene. Trimming pared 5 bases from V and 4 bases from J, leaving 6 bases between. Germline CDR1 reads SNHLY; CDR2 reads FYNNEI. This CDR3 has 12 amino acids. The CDR3 spells CASSTANQPQHF. The CDR3 DNA reads TGTGCCAGCAGTACAGCTAATCAGCCCCAGCATTTT.

The table lists this clone with a few counts. Other DNA sequences in this sample translate to the same CDR3. This chain joins TRBV7-2 and TRBJ1-1, with a weak D call TRBD1 (5 bases). There are 13 residues in the CDR3. V lost 6 bases to trimming and J lost 2 bases, with 10 bases between them. The germline gives CDR1 SGHTA, CDR2 FQGNSA. CDR3 coding DNA: TGTGCCAGCAGTTCCCAGGGAAACACTGAAGCTTTCTTT. It encodes CASSSQGNTEAFF.

This clone appeared a few times. The chain links TRBV4-2 to TRBJ2-1; D possibly corresponds to TRBD2 (5 bases). This CDR3 spans 17 amino acids. Germline assignment: CDR1 LGHNA and CDR2 YNFKEQ. V was shortened by 2 bases and J by 8 bases, with 22 bases between the two germline ends. The CDR3 region has the DNA TGTGCCAGCAGCCAATTGGCGCGGGCGGGCTATGCGGATGAGCAGTTCTTC. As protein: CASSQLARAGYADEQFF.

The chain links TRBV18 to TRBJ2-3; TRBD1 might be the D (5 bases). V lost 0 bases and J 5 bases, leaving 9 bases between the germline ends. The germline gives CDR1 KGHSH, CDR2 LQKENI. CDR3 size: 14 residues. CDR3 in amino acids: CASSPPGVGDTQYF. The DNA for the CDR3 is TGTGCCAGCTCACCACCAGGGGTCGGAGATACGCAGTATTTT.

In this sample, this clone turned up a few times. The chain recombines TRBV7-9 with TRBJ2-5; D gene unclear. Germline V gives CDR1 SEHNR, CDR2 FQNEAQ (reference sequence). The CDR3 runs to 12 residues. V was pared by 2 bases and J by 7 bases, with 8 bases between. CDR3 in amino acids: CASSLTPGTQYF. As DNA, the CDR3 is TGTGCCAGCAGCTTAACCCCGGGGACCCAGTACTTC. The complete variable domain, with remaining parts taken from reference TRBV7-9 and TRBJ2-5, reads DTGVSQNPRHKITKRGQNVTFRCDPISEHNRLYWYRQTLGQGPEFLTYFQNEAQLEKSRLLSDRFSAERPKGSFSTLEIQRTEQGDSAMYLCASSLTPGTQYFGPGTRLLVL.

This clone appeared a few times. This chain connects TRBV5-8 to TRBJ1-5; D not resolved. The CDR3 is made up of 14 amino acids. Germline V gives CDR1 SGHTS, CDR2 YDEGEE. Deletions cut 0 bases from V and 3 bases from J, with 7 bases between. Here the CDR3 reads CASSLDSSNQPQHF. Here the CDR3 DNA reads TGTGCCAGCAGCTTGGACAGTTCCAATCAGCCCCAGCATTTT.

This clone was seen only a few times. The J gene is TRBJ2-1, the V gene TRBV29-1; weak D call: TRBD2 (6 bases). Trimming removed 6 bases from V and 9 bases from J, with 21 bases in between. The CDR3 sequence is 14 residues long. CDR1 is SQVTM and CDR2 is ANQGSEA in the germline V gene. The CDR3 nucleotides are TGCAGCGTAGGAGTTAGCGGACTCGTCGGTGAGCAGTTCTTC. This sequence encodes CSVGVSGLVGEQFF.

This clone was observed a few times. The CDR3 sequence is CASSSRDLSSYEQYF. The CDR3 DNA reads as TGTGCCAGCAGCTCCCGGGACTTGAGCTCCTACGAGCAGTACTTC. The rearrangement links TRBV7-9 to TRBJ2-7, with a possible D match to TRBD2 (6 bases). The germline V and J ends were trimmed by 4 bases and 0 bases, with 13 bases remaining between them. The CDR3 runs 15 residues. Germline V lookup: CDR1 SEHNR, CDR2 FQNEAQ (reference sequence).

The CDR3 DNA follows: TGTGCCAGTAAGAACGGGAGGGCCAGGGGAGGCACCGGGGAGCTGTTTTTT. This gives the protein CASKNGRARGGTGELFF. V is TRBV19 and J is TRBJ2-2; 8 positions match TRBD2. Unmatched junction bases numbered 14, after V lost 7 bases and J lost 4 bases. The CDR3 covers 17 residues. CDR1 is LNHDA, CDR2 SQIVND, per germline (reference sequence).

The chain uses TRBV5-1 and TRBJ2-3, with D maybe TRBD2 (6 bases). Trimming stripped 5 bases from V and 6 bases from J, with 10 bases between. This CDR3 spans 12 amino acids. CDR1 SGHRS and CDR2 YFSETQ come from the germline V gene. CDR3 sequence reads: CASSSGRDTQYF. As DNA, the CDR3 is TGCGCCAGCAGTTCGGGGAGGGATACGCAGTATTTT.

The chain carries TRBV28 and TRBJ2-1; D call uncertain. V lost 10 bases to trimming and J lost 9 bases, with 10 bases between them. The CDR3 loop spans 10 amino acids. In germline, CDR1 is MDHEN, CDR2 SYDVKM. CDR3 sequence: CATERSEQFF. The CDR3 nucleotides read TGTGCCACTGAGCGCAGTGAGCAGTTCTTC.

Only a few counts were recorded for this clone. This chain joins TRBV4-2 and TRBJ2-1, with D unresolved. The V and J ends lost 1 base and 4 bases respectively, with 5 bases between them. Germline V gene sequence: CDR1 LGHNA, CDR2 YNFKEQ. The CDR3 loop spans 13 amino acids. CDR3 sequence: CASSQVRYNEQFF. The CDR3 DNA reads as TGTGCCAGCAGCCAAGTCCGGTACAATGAGCAGTTCTTC.

The chain links TRBV9 to TRBJ1-2; 7 bases agree with TRBD1. The germline V gene encodes CDR1 SGDLS and CDR2 YYNGEE. The CDR3 extends over 13 amino acids. The V gene end was trimmed by 3 bases and the J gene end by 9 bases; junction bases not matched to a gene: 8. The CDR3 DNA follows: TGTGCCAGCAGCGCCGACAGGGCTATGCGCTACACCTTC. Translation gives CASSADRAMRYTF.

The chain couples TRBV20-1 to TRBJ2-1; TRBD2 is a possible D gene (5 bases). Per germline, CDR1 DFQATT and CDR2 SNEGSKA (reference sequence). The germline V and J ends were trimmed by 6 bases and 7 bases, with 10 bases remaining between them. This CDR3 contains 11 residues. The CDR3 sequence: CSAAAVNEQFF. CDR3 coding DNA: TGCAGTGCAGCGGCCGTGAATGAGCAGTTCTTC.

The chain uses TRBV5-6 and TRBJ2-1; D remains unclear. Trimming cost V 0 bases and J 6 bases, with 13 bases left between them. The CDR3 has 15 residues. Germline CDR1 and CDR2: SGHDT and YYEEEE. The CDR3 DNA sequence: TGTGCCAGCAGCTTGGGTCGCCCGCGGAGCAATGAGCAGTTCTTC. It translates to CASSLGRPRSNEQFF. The variable domain in full, with the rest retrieved from reference TRBV5-6 and TRBJ2-1, is DAGVTQSPTHLIKTRGQQVTLRCSPKSGHDTVSWYQQALGQGPQFIFQYYEEEERQRGNFPDRFSGHQFPNYSSELNVNALLLGDSALYLCASSLGRPRSNEQFFGPGTRLTVL.